Detailed here is one T cell receptor beta chain. As yet, its antigen is unknown. Measured with immunoSEQ multiplex PCR; TCRdb has only the in-frame clones, and not every one. The sample has more than 45,000 clones, 70% to 85% seen once; the top ten hold roughly 1.6%. This sample was taken from a study of OX40 agonist ivuxolimab in advanced cancers. Study-level findings and limits: The 0.1-3.0 mg/kg partial responders had among the lowest clonal expansion.

Sampling of blood occurred at baseline, cycle 4 day 1, and cycle 7 day 1. This CDR3 is 14 amino acids long. Trimming cost V 3 bases and J 6 bases, with 15 bases left between them. Germline CDR1 is KGHSH and CDR2 is LQKENI. The source of this sequence is an adult with an advanced solid tumor such as melanoma, head and neck, liver or kidney cancer. The material sequenced was CD4+ or CD8+ T cells sorted from blood, taken in a trial of the OX40 agonist ivuxolimab. The chain employs TRBV18 and TRBJ2-7; no firm D call. The CDR3 reads CASSPSQVLGEQYF. CDR3 bases: TGTGCCAGCTCACCCAGCCAGGTCTTGGGCGAGCAGTACTTC.